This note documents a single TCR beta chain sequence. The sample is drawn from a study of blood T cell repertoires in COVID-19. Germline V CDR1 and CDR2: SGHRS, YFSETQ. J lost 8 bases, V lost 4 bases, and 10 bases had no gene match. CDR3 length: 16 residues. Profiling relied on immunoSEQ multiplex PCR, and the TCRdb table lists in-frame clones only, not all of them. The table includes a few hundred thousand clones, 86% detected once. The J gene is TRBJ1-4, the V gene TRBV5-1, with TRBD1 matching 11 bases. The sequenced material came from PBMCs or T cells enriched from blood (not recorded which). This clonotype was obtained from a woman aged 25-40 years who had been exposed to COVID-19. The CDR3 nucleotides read TGCGCCAGCAGCCTGGGACAGGGGGAGTGGAAGGAAAAACTGTTTTTT. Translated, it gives CASSLGQGEWKEKLFF.